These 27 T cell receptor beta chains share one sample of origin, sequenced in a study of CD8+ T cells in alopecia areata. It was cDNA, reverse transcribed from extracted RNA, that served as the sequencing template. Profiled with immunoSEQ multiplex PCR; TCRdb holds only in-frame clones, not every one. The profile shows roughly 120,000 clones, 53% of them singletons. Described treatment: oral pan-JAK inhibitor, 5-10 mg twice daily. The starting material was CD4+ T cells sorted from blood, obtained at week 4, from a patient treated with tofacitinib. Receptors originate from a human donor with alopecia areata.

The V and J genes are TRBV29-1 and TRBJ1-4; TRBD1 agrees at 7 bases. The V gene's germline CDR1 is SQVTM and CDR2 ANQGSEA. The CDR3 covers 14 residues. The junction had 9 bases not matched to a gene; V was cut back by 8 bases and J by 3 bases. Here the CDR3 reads CSISYRGANEKLFF. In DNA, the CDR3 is TGCAGCATCAGCTACAGGGGTGCTAATGAAAAACTGTTTTTT.

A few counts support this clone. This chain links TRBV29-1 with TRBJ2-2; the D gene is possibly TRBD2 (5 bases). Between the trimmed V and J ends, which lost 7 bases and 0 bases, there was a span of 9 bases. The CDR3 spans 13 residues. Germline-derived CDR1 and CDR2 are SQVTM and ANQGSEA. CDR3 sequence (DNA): TGCAGCGCGAGCGGAGCGAACACCGGGGAGCTGTTTTTT. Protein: CSASGANTGELFF.

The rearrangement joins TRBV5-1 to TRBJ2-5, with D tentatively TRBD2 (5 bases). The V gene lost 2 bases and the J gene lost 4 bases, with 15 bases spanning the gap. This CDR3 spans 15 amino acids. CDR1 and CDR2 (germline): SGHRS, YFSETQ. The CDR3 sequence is CASSLYTSNGETQYF. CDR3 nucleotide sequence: TGCGCCAGCAGCTTATACACTAGTAACGGAGAGACCCAGTACTTC.

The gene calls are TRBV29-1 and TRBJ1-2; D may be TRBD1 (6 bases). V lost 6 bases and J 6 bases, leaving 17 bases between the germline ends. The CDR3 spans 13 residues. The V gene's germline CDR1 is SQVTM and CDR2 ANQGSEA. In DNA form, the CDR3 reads TGCAGCGTGGAGGGCAGGGGATATAATGGCTACACCTTC. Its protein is CSVEGRGYNGYTF. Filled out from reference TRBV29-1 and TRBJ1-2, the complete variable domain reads SAVISQKPSRDICQRGTSLTIQCQVDSQVTMMFWYRQQPGQSLTLIATANQGSEATYESGFVIDKFPISRPNLTFSTLTVSNMSPEDSSIYLCSVEGRGYNGYTFGSGTRLTVV.

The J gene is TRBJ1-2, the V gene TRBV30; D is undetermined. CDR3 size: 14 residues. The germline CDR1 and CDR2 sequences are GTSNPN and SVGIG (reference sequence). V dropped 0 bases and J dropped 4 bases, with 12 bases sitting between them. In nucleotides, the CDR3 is TGTGCCTGGAGTGTATCAGGAACCCTCTATGGCTACACCTTC. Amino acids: CAWSVSGTLYGYTF.

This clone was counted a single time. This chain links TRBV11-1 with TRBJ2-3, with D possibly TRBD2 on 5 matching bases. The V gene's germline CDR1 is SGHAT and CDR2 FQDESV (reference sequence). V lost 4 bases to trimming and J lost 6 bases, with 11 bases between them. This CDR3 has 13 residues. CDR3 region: CASSSPGGDTQYF. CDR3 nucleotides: TGTGCCAGCAGCTCCCCCGGAGGCGATACGCAGTATTTT.

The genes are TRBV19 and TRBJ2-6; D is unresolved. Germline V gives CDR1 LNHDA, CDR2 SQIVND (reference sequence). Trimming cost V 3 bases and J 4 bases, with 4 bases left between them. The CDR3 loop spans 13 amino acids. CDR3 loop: CASSIFGANVLTF. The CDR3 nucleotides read TGTGCCAGTAGTATCTTCGGGGCCAACGTCCTGACTTTC.

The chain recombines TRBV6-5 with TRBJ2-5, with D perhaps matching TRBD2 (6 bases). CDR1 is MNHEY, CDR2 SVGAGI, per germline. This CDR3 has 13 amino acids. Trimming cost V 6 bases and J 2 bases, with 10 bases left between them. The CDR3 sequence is CASSWDFQETQYF. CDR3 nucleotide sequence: TGTGCCAGCAGCTGGGACTTTCAAGAGACCCAGTACTTC.

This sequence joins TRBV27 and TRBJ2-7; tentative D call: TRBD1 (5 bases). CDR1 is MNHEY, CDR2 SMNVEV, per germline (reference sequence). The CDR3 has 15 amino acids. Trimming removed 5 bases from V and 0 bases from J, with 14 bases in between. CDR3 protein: CASSTRQGASYEQYF. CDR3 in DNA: TGTGCCAGCAGTACCCGCCAGGGCGCCTCCTACGAGCAGTACTTC.

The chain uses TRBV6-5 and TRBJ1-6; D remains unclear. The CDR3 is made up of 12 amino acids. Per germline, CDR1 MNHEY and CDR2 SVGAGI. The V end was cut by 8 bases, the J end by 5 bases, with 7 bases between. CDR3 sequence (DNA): TGTGCCAGCGGACGGAATAATTCACCCCTCCACTTT. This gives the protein CASGRNNSPLHF.

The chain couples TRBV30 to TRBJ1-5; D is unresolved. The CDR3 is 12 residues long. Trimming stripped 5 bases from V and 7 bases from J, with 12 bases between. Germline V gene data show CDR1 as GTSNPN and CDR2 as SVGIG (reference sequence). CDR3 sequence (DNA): TGTGCCTGGTCCGGGGAAGACCAGCCCCAGCATTTT. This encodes CAWSGEDQPQHF.

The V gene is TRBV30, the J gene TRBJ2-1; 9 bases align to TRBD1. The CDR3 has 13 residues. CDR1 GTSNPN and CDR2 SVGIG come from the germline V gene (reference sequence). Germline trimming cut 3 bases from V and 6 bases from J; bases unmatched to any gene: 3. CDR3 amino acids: CAWRQDRGNEQFF. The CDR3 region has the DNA TGTGCCTGGAGGCAGGACAGGGGCAATGAGCAGTTCTTC.

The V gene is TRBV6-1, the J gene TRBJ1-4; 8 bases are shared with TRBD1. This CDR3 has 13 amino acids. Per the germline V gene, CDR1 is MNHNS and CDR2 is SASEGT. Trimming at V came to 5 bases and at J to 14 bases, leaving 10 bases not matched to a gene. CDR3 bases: TGTGCCAGCAGTTTCCTACAGGGGGAAGGGCTGTTTTTT. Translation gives CASSFLQGEGLFF.

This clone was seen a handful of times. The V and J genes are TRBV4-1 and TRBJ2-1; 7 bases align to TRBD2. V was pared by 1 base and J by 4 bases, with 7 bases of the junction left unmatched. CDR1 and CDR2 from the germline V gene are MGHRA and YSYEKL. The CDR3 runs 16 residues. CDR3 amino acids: CASSQGRGRGYNEQFF. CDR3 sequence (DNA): TGCGCCAGCAGCCAAGGCCGCGGGAGAGGTTACAATGAGCAGTTCTTC.

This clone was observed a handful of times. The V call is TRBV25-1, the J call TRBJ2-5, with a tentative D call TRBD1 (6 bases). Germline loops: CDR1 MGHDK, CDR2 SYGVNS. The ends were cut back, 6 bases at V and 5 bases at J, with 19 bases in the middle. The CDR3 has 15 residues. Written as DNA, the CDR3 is TGTGCCAGCAGCTCTATGGGGGCAGGGACCGAGACCCAGTACTTC. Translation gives CASSSMGAGTETQYF.

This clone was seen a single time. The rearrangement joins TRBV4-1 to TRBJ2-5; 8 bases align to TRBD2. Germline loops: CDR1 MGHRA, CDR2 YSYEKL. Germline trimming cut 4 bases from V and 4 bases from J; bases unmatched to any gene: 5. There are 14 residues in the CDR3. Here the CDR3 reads CASSLGGDGETQYF. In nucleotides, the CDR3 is TGCGCCAGCAGCCTCGGGGGGGATGGAGAGACCCAGTACTTC.

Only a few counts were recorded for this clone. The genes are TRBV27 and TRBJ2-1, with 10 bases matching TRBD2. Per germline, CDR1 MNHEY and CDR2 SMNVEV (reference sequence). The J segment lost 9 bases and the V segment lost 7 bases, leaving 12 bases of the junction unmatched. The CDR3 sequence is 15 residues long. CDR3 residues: CASKRDASGSREQFF. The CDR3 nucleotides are TGTGCCAGCAAACGGGACGCTAGCGGGAGCCGTGAGCAGTTCTTC.

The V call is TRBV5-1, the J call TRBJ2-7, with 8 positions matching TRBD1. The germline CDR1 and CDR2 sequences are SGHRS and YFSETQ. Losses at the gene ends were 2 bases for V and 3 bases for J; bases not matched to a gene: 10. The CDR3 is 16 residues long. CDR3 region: CASSFPQGAVNYEQYF. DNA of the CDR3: TGCGCCAGCAGCTTTCCCCAGGGGGCTGTCAACTACGAGCAGTACTTC.

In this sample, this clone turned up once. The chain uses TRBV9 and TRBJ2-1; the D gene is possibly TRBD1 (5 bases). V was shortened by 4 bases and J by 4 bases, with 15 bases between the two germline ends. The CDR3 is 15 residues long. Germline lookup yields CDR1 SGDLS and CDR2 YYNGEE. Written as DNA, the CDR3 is TGTGCCAGCAGCACCCGCCACGACAGTTACAATGAGCAGTTCTTC. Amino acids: CASSTRHDSYNEQFF.

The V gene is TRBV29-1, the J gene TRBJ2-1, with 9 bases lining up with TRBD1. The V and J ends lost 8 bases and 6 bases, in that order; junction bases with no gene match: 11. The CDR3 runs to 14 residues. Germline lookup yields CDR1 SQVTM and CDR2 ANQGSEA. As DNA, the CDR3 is TGCAGCTTCTCCCGGGACAGGGCCTTCAATGAGCAGTTCTTC. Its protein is CSFSRDRAFNEQFF.

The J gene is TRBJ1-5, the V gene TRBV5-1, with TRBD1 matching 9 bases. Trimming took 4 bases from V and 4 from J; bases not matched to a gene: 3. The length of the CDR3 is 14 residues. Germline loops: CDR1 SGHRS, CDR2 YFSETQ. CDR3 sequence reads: CASSKGQGNQPQHF. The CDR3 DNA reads TGCGCCAGCAGCAAGGGACAGGGAAATCAGCCCCAGCATTTT.

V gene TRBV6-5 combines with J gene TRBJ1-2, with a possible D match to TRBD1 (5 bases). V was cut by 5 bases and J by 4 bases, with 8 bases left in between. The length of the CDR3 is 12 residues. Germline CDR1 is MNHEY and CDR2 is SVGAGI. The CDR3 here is CASSPQGYGYTF. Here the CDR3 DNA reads TGTGCCAGCAGTCCCCAGGGCTATGGCTACACCTTC.

CDR3 DNA: TGTGCCAGCAGCCCCTTCGGGACAGGGAACCATGGCTACACCTTC. Protein sequence: CASSPFGTGNHGYTF. V is TRBV2 and J is TRBJ1-2; TRBD1 matches at 9 bases. The J segment lost 6 bases and the V segment lost 6 bases, leaving 11 bases of the junction unmatched. CDR3 size: 15 residues. Looked up from germline, CDR1 is SNHLY and CDR2 is FYNNEI.

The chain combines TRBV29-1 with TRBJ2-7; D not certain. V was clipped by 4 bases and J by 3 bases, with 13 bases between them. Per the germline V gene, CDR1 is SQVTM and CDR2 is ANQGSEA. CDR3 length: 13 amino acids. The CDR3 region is CSVVPRFGYEQYF. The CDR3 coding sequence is TGCAGCGTTGTCCCCAGGTTTGGCTACGAGCAGTACTTC.

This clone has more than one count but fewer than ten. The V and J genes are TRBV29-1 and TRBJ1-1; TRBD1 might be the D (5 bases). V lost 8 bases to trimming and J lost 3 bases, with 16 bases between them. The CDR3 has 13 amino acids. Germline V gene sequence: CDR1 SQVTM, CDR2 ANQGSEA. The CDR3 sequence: CSPEGDEDTEAFF. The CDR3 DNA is TGCAGCCCCGAAGGGGACGAGGACACTGAAGCTTTCTTT. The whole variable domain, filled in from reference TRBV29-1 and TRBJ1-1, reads SAVISQKPSRDICQRGTSLTIQCQVDSQVTMMFWYRQQPGQSLTLIATANQGSEATYESGFVIDKFPISRPNLTFSTLTVSNMSPEDSSIYLCSPEGDEDTEAFFGQGTRLTVV.

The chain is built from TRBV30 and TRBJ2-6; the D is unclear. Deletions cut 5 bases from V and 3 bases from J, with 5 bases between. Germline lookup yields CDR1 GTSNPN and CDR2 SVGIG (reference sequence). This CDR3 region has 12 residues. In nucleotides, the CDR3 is TGTGCCTGGGGCGTTGGGGCCAACGTCCTGACTTTC. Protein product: CAWGVGANVLTF.

The CDR3 coding sequence is TGCAGCGTTGATCTGCAGGGGAAGTACGAGCAGTACTTC. It translates to CSVDLQGKYEQYF. The chain links TRBV29-1 to TRBJ2-7, with D tentatively TRBD1 (6 bases). Looked up from germline, CDR1 is SQVTM and CDR2 is ANQGSEA. The CDR3 is 13 amino acids. V was pared by 3 bases and J by 4 bases, with 13 bases between.